This T cell receptor (beta chain) was profiled in a study of beta chain features in type 1 diabetes. Study-wide points: With patients and controls alike, PCR might favor shorter templates to an equal degree. The naive, central memory and Treg TCRB repertoires of patients appeared to be more similar to one another than those of healthy donors. Shorter TCRB CDR3s, moderately but significantly so, were found in Type 1 diabetes patients in all four CD4+ subsets.

As regards this clone: The antigen is unknown.

The investigators reverse transcribed all of the isolated RNA, so they sequenced expressed TCRB transcripts. Some clones are missing from TCRdb's copy, which holds only in-frame ones; the method was immunoSEQ multiplex PCR. The data show about 340,000 clones, around an eighth seen once. Germline V gene lookup returns CDR1 SGHNT and CDR2 YYREEE (reference sequence). The V and J ends lost 0 bases and 6 bases respectively, with 16 bases between them. The CDR3 spans 16 residues. The clonotype was recovered from a woman younger than 35 with type 1 diabetes. The chain carries TRBV5-4 and TRBJ1-5, with D perhaps matching TRBD1 (6 bases). Sequenced input: naive CD4+ T cells from blood. The CDR3 region is CASSLGGQGTSQPQHF. The CDR3 nucleotides read TGTGCCAGCAGCTTGGGGGGGCAGGGGACGAGTCAGCCCCAGCATTTT.